This T cell receptor (beta chain) was identified in a study of blood T cell repertoires in COVID-19. Produced via immunoSEQ multiplex PCR; TCRdb's table is partial and in-frame only. The top ten hold about 5% of the sample, which has about 150,000 clones, roughly 83% seen once. The CDR3 sequence is 15 residues long. V was shortened by 2 bases and J by 4 bases, with 11 bases between the two germline ends. Germline V gene data show CDR1 as MDHEN and CDR2 as SYDVKM. V gene TRBV28 combines with J gene TRBJ1-4; a possible D gene is TRBD1 (6 bases). The sequencing input was peripheral blood. This TCR was recovered from a woman aged 70-85 years with COVID-19, enrolled during active disease. This CDR3 is CASSLAGTLNEKLFF. In nucleotides, the CDR3 is TGTGCCAGCAGTTTAGCCGGGACACTTAATGAAAAACTGTTTTTT.